Below, one T cell receptor (beta chain) is given with its context. No antigen is known for it. The ends were cut back, 11 bases at V and 14 bases at J, with 19 bases in the middle. Germline values: CDR1 WSHSY, CDR2 SAAADI. This CDR3 has 12 residues. The data are from a study of graft-versus-host responses after intestinal transplantation. Looking at the study overall: The study gave all recipients anti-thymocyte globulin induction, then tacrolimus and steroids for three to four years.

General study findings and limits: The marrow of recipients harbored GvH clones, and ileum or blood showed some of them first.

The data were produced by immunoSEQ multiplex PCR, yet TCRdb's version contains in-frame clones alone and is incomplete. The table lists 80,000 to 95,000 clones, 93% of them singletons. The chain joins TRBV10-2 to TRBJ1-6; perhaps TRBD1 as D (6 bases). Sequencing was performed on unstimulated CD8+ T cells sorted from spleen or lymph node cells, taken before intestinal transplant. The clonotype was recovered from a human donor who received an intestinal transplant. CDR3 nucleotide sequence: TGCGCCTCCAAGGGGGAAATAGGCTCCCTCCACTTT. As protein: CASKGEIGSLHF.